The clone carrying this T cell receptor (beta chain) was detected only a few times. Its antigen is still unknown. The data stem from a study of CD8 T cells in ankylosing spondylitis. Whole-study results and caveats: With a CD8+ phenotype, disease-linked clones were relatively rare in peripheral blood.

Per germline, CDR1 DFQATT and CDR2 SNEGSKA (reference sequence). V gave up 1 base and J gave up 9 bases; unmatched junction bases: 6. CDR3 size: 15 residues. TCRdb fed the 5' RACE reads into MiXCR, producing one record per CDR3 protein. The table lists some 250,000 distinct CDR3 sequences, roughly a tenth of them singletons. This chain joins TRBV20-1 and TRBJ2-1, with TRBD2 identical over 13 bases. The TCR sequence derives from a male donor with ankylosing spondylitis or in good health (not recorded which). The sample was blood, either unsorted or a sorted T cell fraction (not recorded which). The CDR3 DNA is TGCAGTGCTAGAGTCCCGGGACTAGCGGGGTTTGAGCAGTTCTTC. It yields the protein CSARVPGLAGFEQFF.